This record concerns one T cell receptor beta chain sequence. This sample is part of a study of blood T cell repertoires in COVID-19. CDR1 SNHLY and CDR2 FYNNEI come from the germline V gene. The ends lost 6 bases at V and 6 bases at J; junction bases unmatched: 10. The CDR3 extends over 14 amino acids. The table came from immunoSEQ multiplex PCR; TCRdb's copy has only in-frame clones and leaves some out. Of 150,000 to 200,000 clones in the sample, roughly nine tenths were seen once. The rearrangement uses TRBV2 and TRBJ1-1; TRBD1 agrees at 7 bases. Sequences were obtained from peripheral blood. The sequence derives from a man in his 70s with active or convalescent COVID-19. CDR3 nucleotides: TGTGCCAGCAGGGGGGACAGTTCCGTACCTGAAGCTTTCTTT. As protein: CASRGDSSVPEAFF.